These 5 T cell receptor beta chains originate from one sample sequenced in a study of T cell responses to AZD1222 COVID-19 vaccine. Method: immunoSEQ multiplex PCR; TCRdb's copy keeps in-frame clones and lacks some. This sample has about 130,000 clones, with 89% found just once. The sample here was peripheral blood, taken on day 0 of AZD1222 vaccination. The receptors were gathered from an adult in good health.

This chain links TRBV5-6 with TRBJ1-5, with TRBD1 matching over 7 bases. CDR3 length: 16 residues. V was clipped by 4 bases and J by 5 bases; unmatched bases: 12. The germline V gene has CDR1 SGHDT and CDR2 YYEEEE. CDR3 sequence reads: CASSLSNKGAYQPQHF. The CDR3 DNA sequence: TGTGCCAGCAGCCTAAGTAATAAGGGGGCCTATCAGCCCCAGCATTTT.

The chain employs TRBV14 and TRBJ2-2; D tentatively fits TRBD1 or TRBD2 (6 bases each). The germline gives CDR1 SGHDN, CDR2 FVKESK. The CDR3 totals 14 residues. With 5 bases removed from V and 9 bases from J, the gap between germline ends came to 16 bases. The CDR3 here is CASSDVSGGRELFF. The CDR3 region has the DNA TGTGCCAGCAGCGACGTCTCCGGGGGCCGGGAGCTGTTTTTT.

This clone has a handful of counts. The V and J genes are TRBV4-3 and TRBJ1-2; the D is unclear. Germline assignment: CDR1 LGHNA and CDR2 YSLEER. Trimming removed 0 bases from V and 5 bases from J, with 10 bases in between. This CDR3 has 14 residues. The CDR3 bases are TGCGCCAGCAGCCAAGATACGGCCGGGTATGGCTACACCTTC. Protein product: CASSQDTAGYGYTF.

V and J are TRBV6-5 and TRBJ1-1; possible D gene TRBD1, 6 bases. The CDR3 runs to 13 residues. Germline V gene sequence: CDR1 MNHEY, CDR2 SVGAGI. The V end lost 5 bases, the J end lost 5 bases, and 12 bases lay between the germline ends. The CDR3 reads CASSLGGGTEAFF. CDR3 DNA sequence: TGTGCCAGCAGTCTAGGGGGTGGGACTGAAGCTTTCTTT.

The rearrangement uses TRBV27 and TRBJ2-5; the match to TRBD2 covers 8 bases. The J segment lost 4 bases and the V segment lost 3 bases, leaving 4 bases of the junction unmatched. CDR1 MNHEY and CDR2 SMNVEV come from the germline V gene (reference sequence). CDR3 size: 14 residues. CDR3 nucleotide sequence: TGTGCCAGCAGTTTTCGCGGGGGGAGAGAGACCCAGTACTTC. It specifies CASSFRGGRETQYF.